This entry lists 21 T cell receptor beta chains sequenced from one sample in a study of beta chain features in type 1 diabetes. Regarding the study as a whole: Researchers report that Type 1 diabetes patients had moderately but significantly shorter TCRB CDR3s across all four CD4+ subsets.

These receptors have no known antigen. Sequencing targeted expressed TCRB transcripts, as all isolated RNA had been reverse transcribed. Measured with immunoSEQ multiplex PCR; TCRdb has only the in-frame clones, and not every one. The sample shows 250,000 or so clones, about 15% of them seen only once. The sample comprised naive CD4+ T cells from blood. All receptors derive from a man aged 25 to 45 with type 1 diabetes.

The chain employs TRBV30 and TRBJ1-2, with 7 positions matching TRBD1. The length of the CDR3 is 14 residues. CDR1 is GTSNPN, CDR2 SVGIG, per germline (reference sequence). V dropped 3 bases and J dropped 7; count of bases not matched to a gene: 11. CDR3 residues: CAWRNRGLRAGYTF. The CDR3 DNA reads as TGTGCCTGGAGAAACAGGGGCCTACGGGCTGGCTACACCTTC.

This clone was counted between two and nine times. The chain is built from TRBV27 and TRBJ2-1; tentative D call: TRBD1 (6 bases). CDR1 MNHEY and CDR2 SMNVEV come from the germline V gene (reference sequence). Trimming took off 7 bases at V and 6 bases at J, with 16 bases between the two ends. This CDR3 is 14 amino acids long. CDR3 nucleotide sequence: TGTGCCAGCACCTCTTCAGGGGCTCCCAATGAGCAGTTCTTC. Translated: CASTSSGAPNEQFF.

There are a few counts of this clone. The chain has TRBV19 and TRBJ1-4; no clear D gene. Trimming stripped 2 bases from V and 0 bases from J, with 4 bases between. Germline CDR1 and CDR2: LNHDA and SQIVND (reference sequence). The CDR3 covers 14 residues. The CDR3 reads CASSITATNEKLFF. The CDR3 DNA follows: TGTGCCAGTAGTATAACAGCAACTAATGAAAAACTGTTTTTT.

The genes are TRBV5-1 and TRBJ1-1; weak D call: TRBD1 (5 bases). V dropped 5 bases and J dropped 0 bases, with 11 bases sitting between them. Per germline, CDR1 SGHRS and CDR2 YFSETQ. The length of the CDR3 is 14 residues. The CDR3 DNA reads as TGCGCCAGCAGTTCCGGGACTTTGAACACTGAAGCTTTCTTT. This translates into CASSSGTLNTEAFF.

This clone was seen a handful of times. The chain has TRBV5-4 and TRBJ2-7; D is possibly TRBD2 (5 bases). V lost 0 bases, J lost 5 bases, and 15 bases lay in between. This CDR3 has 15 amino acids. CDR1 and CDR2 (germline): SGHNT, YYREEE (reference sequence). This CDR3 is CASSLGGSFWNEQYF. The CDR3 DNA follows: TGTGCCAGCAGCTTGGGCGGGTCTTTTTGGAACGAGCAGTACTTC.

The chain couples TRBV18 to TRBJ2-7; 8 bases are a match to TRBD1. The CDR3 loop spans 15 amino acids. V trimming: 6 bases; J trimming: 3 bases; junction bases outside the gene matches: 10. Germline CDR1 and CDR2: KGHSH and LQKENI. CDR3 DNA: TGTGCCAGCTCTTCCTACGGGACAGGCCACTACGAGCAGTACTTC. Amino acid sequence: CASSSYGTGHYEQYF.

This clone has a handful of counts. The chain employs TRBV7-2 and TRBJ2-3; 10 nucleotides agree with TRBD2. The V and J ends lost 3 bases and 9 bases, in that order; junction bases with no gene match: 12. The germline V gene has CDR1 SGHTA and CDR2 FQGNSA. The CDR3 loop spans 16 amino acids. DNA for the CDR3: TGTGCCAGCAGCTTGATGAGCGGGGGGGCCCTGGGGACGCAGTATTTT. This sequence encodes CASSLMSGGALGTQYF.

This clone was counted between two and nine times. A junction end diverges from the germline sequence, so it may reflect a read error. V gene TRBV7-7 combines with J gene TRBJ2-5, with 7 bases identical to TRBD1. From germline, CDR1 is SSHAT and CDR2 FNYEAQ (reference sequence). The CDR3 has 15 amino acids. CDR3 region: CASSPETGTGETQYF. CDR3 in DNA: TGTGCTAGCAGCCCCGAGACAGGGACGGGGGAGACCCAGTACTTC. The complete variable domain, with remaining parts taken from reference TRBV7-7 and TRBJ2-5, reads GAGVSQSPRYKVTKRGQDVTLRCDPISSHATLYWYQQALGQGPEFLTYFNYEAQPDKSGLPSDRFSAERPEGSISTLTIQRTEQRDSAMYRCASSPETGTGETQYFGPGTRLLVL.

CDR3 residues: CASRGAGTEAFF. The CDR3 coding sequence is TGTGCCTCCCGGGGGGCTGGCACTGAAGCTTTCTTT. This sequence joins TRBV30 and TRBJ1-1; possibly TRBD1 for D (6 bases). The CDR3 is 12 amino acids. Trimming stripped 7 bases from V and 4 bases from J, with 13 bases between. From germline, CDR1 is GTSNPN and CDR2 SVGIG (reference sequence).

This chain uses TRBV7-2 with TRBJ1-2; 9 nucleotides line up with TRBD1. CDR3 length equals 13 residues. Germline V lookup: CDR1 SGHTA, CDR2 FQGNSA. V lost 4 bases to trimming and J lost 4 bases; unmatched junction nucleotides: 1. The DNA of the CDR3 is TGTGCCAGCAGCTCGGGACAGGGCTATGGCTACACCTTC. Residues: CASSSGQGYGYTF.

The chain carries TRBV30 and TRBJ1-2; possible D gene TRBD1, 6 bases. The CDR3 loop spans 14 amino acids. Germline CDR1 GTSNPN, CDR2 SVGIG (reference sequence). With 0 bases removed from V and 5 bases from J, the gap between germline ends came to 13 bases. The CDR3 reads CAWSVKDRLYGYTF. For the CDR3, the DNA is TGTGCCTGGAGTGTAAAGGACAGATTATATGGCTACACCTTC.

The J gene is TRBJ2-3, the V gene TRBV9; 8 bases are a match to TRBD1. The V segment lost 4 bases and the J segment 1 base; nucleotides outside the gene matches: 5. The CDR3 is 15 amino acids. Germline CDR1 is SGDLS and CDR2 is YYNGEE. CDR3 nucleotides: TGTGCCAGCAGCCCCCGGGGACAGGGCACAGATACGCAGTATTTT. It encodes CASSPRGQGTDTQYF.

In its sample, this clone was seen a few times. V is TRBV2 and J is TRBJ1-5; 7 nucleotides agree with TRBD1. Trimming cost V 3 bases and J 4 bases; bases outside gene matches: 3. Germline V gives CDR1 SNHLY, CDR2 FYNNEI. The CDR3 totals 14 residues. The chain's CDR3 is CASSDPRGNQPQHF. The CDR3 nucleotides read TGTGCCAGCAGTGACCCCAGGGGGAATCAGCCCCAGCATTTT.

As to this clone: The same CDR3 can be traced to other DNA sequences in this sample. V gene TRBV30 combines with J gene TRBJ1-2; D unclear. CDR3 length equals 11 residues. V gave up 0 bases and J gave up 5 bases, with 4 bases separating them. Germline CDR1 reads GTSNPN; CDR2 reads SVGIG (reference sequence). In DNA form, the CDR3 reads TGTGCCTGGAGTGTATCATATGGCTACACCTTC. It translates to CAWSVSYGYTF.

This chain uses TRBV6-1 with TRBJ2-5, with D possibly TRBD2 on 6 matching bases. The CDR3 is 15 amino acids. Trimming pared 1 base from V and 5 bases from J, leaving 14 bases between. The V gene's germline CDR1 is MNHNS and CDR2 SASEGT. The CDR3 DNA sequence: TGTGCCAGCAGTGAAGTGGGGGGTATAGGGGAGACCCAGTACTTC. It encodes CASSEVGGIGETQYF.

The chain is built from TRBV29-1 and TRBJ2-3; 7 nucleotides line up with TRBD2. This CDR3 contains 14 residues. The V and J ends lost 3 bases and 3 bases, in that order; junction bases with no gene match: 6. Germline CDR1 SQVTM, CDR2 ANQGSEA. The CDR3 DNA reads as TGCAGCGTTGAGATGTGGGGGGGAACAGATACGCAGTATTTT. Amino acid sequence: CSVEMWGGTDTQYF.

This clone was detected only a few times. The chain has TRBV5-1 and TRBJ2-1; perhaps TRBD2 as D (6 bases). Trimming took off 0 bases at V and 5 bases at J, with 9 bases between the two ends. The germline CDR1 and CDR2 sequences are SGHRS and YFSETQ. This CDR3 region has 14 residues. This chain's CDR3 is CASSLAPGDNEQFF. The CDR3, as DNA: TGCGCCAGCAGCTTGGCTCCGGGGGACAATGAGCAGTTCTTC.

A few counts support this clone. V and J are TRBV11-2 and TRBJ2-6; 9 positions agree with TRBD1. The CDR3 is 17 residues long. Germline V gene lookup returns CDR1 SGHAT and CDR2 FQNNGV. The V gene end was trimmed by 4 bases and the J gene end by 2 bases; junction bases not matched to a gene: 6. CDR3: CASSSGTGYAGANVLTF. In DNA, the CDR3 is TGTGCCAGCAGCTCAGGGACAGGGTACGCTGGGGCCAACGTCCTGACTTTC.

This clone showed up just a few times. The rearrangement uses TRBV19 and TRBJ1-1; D perhaps matches TRBD1 (6 bases). V was cut by 7 bases and J by 5 bases, with 14 bases left in between. Looked up from germline, CDR1 is LNHDA and CDR2 is SQIVND (reference sequence). The CDR3 totals 13 residues. CDR3: CASKGDVWTEAFF. The CDR3 DNA reads TGTGCCAGTAAGGGGGACGTATGGACTGAAGCTTTCTTT.

There are a few counts of this clone. This chain links TRBV4-1 with TRBJ2-7, with 10 bases matching TRBD2. V lost 4 bases and J lost 0; bases outside the gene matches: 6. Germline CDR1 MGHRA, CDR2 YSYEKL. There are 16 residues in the CDR3. As DNA, the CDR3 is TGCGCCAGCAGCCTAAGTTCTAGCGGGAGCTCCTACGAGCAGTACTTC. Encoded protein: CASSLSSSGSSYEQYF.

The chain links TRBV4-1 to TRBJ2-1, with 14 nucleotides matching TRBD2. CDR3 size: 17 residues. The V and J ends lost 3 bases and 0 bases, in that order; junction bases with no gene match: 1. Looked up from germline, CDR1 is MGHRA and CDR2 is YSYEKL. The CDR3 DNA follows: TGCGCCAGCAGCCAGGGACTAGCGGGAGACTCCTACAATGAGCAGTTCTTC. Residues: CASSQGLAGDSYNEQFF.